The 23 T cell receptor beta chains in this list originate from one sample, sequenced in a study of blood T cell repertoires in COVID-19. The table came from immunoSEQ multiplex PCR; TCRdb's copy has only in-frame clones and leaves some out. The table includes over 60,000 clones, 90% detected once. The sample comprised peripheral blood. The receptors derive from a man over 45 with COVID-19, enrolled during active disease.

This clone was detected only once. CDR3 sequence (DNA): TGTGCCAGCATCAAGAGCGGGAGCCCCTACAATGAGCAGTTCTTC. It codes for CASIKSGSPYNEQFF. The rearrangement uses TRBV25-1 and TRBJ2-1; TRBD2 agrees at 8 bases. V was pared by 7 bases and J by 2 bases, with 7 bases of the junction left unmatched. The germline V gene has CDR1 MGHDK and CDR2 SYGVNS. The CDR3 covers 15 residues.

This clone was detected only once. The rearrangement links TRBV6-2 or TRBV6-3 to TRBJ2-7, with 15 bases matching TRBD2. The CDR3 extends over 21 amino acids. Germline V gene data show CDR1 as MNHEY and CDR2 as SVGEGT. The V segment lost 0 bases and the J segment 2 bases; nucleotides outside the gene matches: 14. The CDR3 DNA follows: TGTGCCAGCAGTTACTCGGTAGCGGGACTAGCGGGAGGCCGTCCGGCCTACGAGCAGTACTTC. It translates to CASSYSVAGLAGGRPAYEQYF.

This clone was observed a single time. The rearrangement joins TRBV4-1 to TRBJ2-7; D may be TRBD1 (6 bases). With 2 bases removed from V and 2 bases from J, the gap between germline ends came to 7 bases. Germline CDR1 MGHRA, CDR2 YSYEKL. The CDR3 sequence is 13 residues long. For the CDR3, the DNA is TGCGCCAGCAGCCAACGGACAGCCTACGAGCAGTACTTC. It codes for CASSQRTAYEQYF.

The V and J genes are TRBV3-1 (or the pseudogene TRBV3-2) and TRBJ2-7; no clear D. The germline V gene has CDR1 LGHDT and CDR2 YNNKEL (reference sequence). This CDR3 spans 13 amino acids. Trimming stripped 1 base from V and 6 bases from J, with 10 bases between. The CDR3 bases are TGTGCCAGCAGCCAAGTCAGCGTCGGCGAGCAGTACTTC. As protein: CASSQVSVGEQYF.

The chain couples TRBV19 to TRBJ1-5, with 8 bases identical to TRBD1. V lost 5 bases to trimming and J lost 3 bases; unmatched junction nucleotides: 3. This CDR3 region has 14 residues. Germline V CDR1 and CDR2: LNHDA, SQIVND (reference sequence). The CDR3 spells CASSGQGYNQPQHF. CDR3 nucleotides: TGTGCCAGTAGTGGACAGGGATACAATCAGCCCCAGCATTTT.

This chain joins TRBV20-1 and TRBJ1-1; TRBD1 is a possible D gene (6 bases). Trimming removed 5 bases at V and 11 bases at J, with 15 bases between. From germline, CDR1 is DFQATT and CDR2 SNEGSKA (reference sequence). The CDR3 is made up of 11 amino acids. The CDR3 DNA is TGCAGTGCTGAGAGGGGGGGGCAGGCTTTCTTT. This translates into CSAERGGQAFF.

The J gene is TRBJ2-3, the V gene TRBV3-1 (or the pseudogene TRBV3-2); 7 bases agree with TRBD2. CDR1 is LGHDT and CDR2 is YNNKEL in the germline V gene (reference sequence). The CDR3 length is 12 residues. Trimming cost V 4 bases and J 12 bases; bases outside gene matches: 7. The CDR3 protein is CASSLGRRFQYF. The CDR3 DNA reads TGTGCCAGCAGCCTCGGGAGGCGGTTTCAGTATTTT.

The J gene is TRBJ1-5, the V gene TRBV10-3, with TRBD1 identical over 11 bases. With 1 base clipped from V and 1 base from J, the junction kept 9 bases outside the gene matches. The CDR3 loop spans 19 amino acids. CDR1 and CDR2 (germline): ENHRY, SYGVKD. This chain's CDR3 is CAISEWDRGSTRSNQPQHF. CDR3 sequence (DNA): TGTGCCATCAGTGAGTGGGACAGGGGGTCGACGCGGAGCAATCAGCCCCAGCATTTT.

J is TRBJ2-5 and V is TRBV4-1, with a possible D match to TRBD1 (5 bases). The CDR3 covers 17 residues. Germline loops: CDR1 MGHRA, CDR2 YSYEKL. The V gene lost 0 bases and the J gene lost 5 bases, with 19 bases spanning the gap. The CDR3 DNA reads TGCGCCAGCAGCCAAGATCCCAGGGCCTGGCCTTCGGAGACCCAGTACTTC. It codes for CASSQDPRAWPSETQYF.

This sequence joins TRBV7-9 and TRBJ1-1; tentatively, D is TRBD1 (6 bases). The germline CDR1 and CDR2 sequences are SEHNR and FQNEAQ (reference sequence). The CDR3 totals 11 residues. V was pared by 2 bases and J by 11 bases, with 9 bases between. The chain's CDR3 is CASSLQGPAFF. For the CDR3, the DNA is TGTGCCAGCAGCTTACAGGGGCCGGCTTTCTTT. The entire variable domain, with the rest obtained from reference TRBV7-9 and TRBJ1-1, is as follows: DTGVSQNPRHKITKRGQNVTFRCDPISEHNRLYWYRQTLGQGPEFLTYFQNEAQLEKSRLLSDRFSAERPKGSFSTLEIQRTEQGDSAMYLCASSLQGPAFFGQGTRLTVV.

This rearrangement joins TRBV30 to TRBJ2-1, with TRBD2 matching over 9 bases. Germline lookup yields CDR1 GTSNPN and CDR2 SVGIG (reference sequence). J gave up 4 bases and V 3 bases, and 10 bases lay outside the gene matches. The CDR3 runs 16 residues. This CDR3 reads CAWSNRGRVIYNEQFF. The CDR3 nucleotides are TGTGCCTGGAGCAATCGCGGGAGGGTGATATACAATGAGCAGTTCTTC.

This clone has just one count. CDR3 region: CASSLDAFSDTQYF. The CDR3 bases are TGCGCCAGCAGCCTAGATGCCTTTTCAGATACGCAGTATTTT. The chain is built from TRBV5-1 and TRBJ2-3; D is unclear. From germline, CDR1 is SGHRS and CDR2 YFSETQ. The V and J ends lost 4 bases and 4 bases respectively, with 13 bases between them. The CDR3 totals 14 residues.

The V gene is TRBV6-4, the J gene TRBJ1-1; 9 nucleotides agree with TRBD1. The V segment lost 2 bases and the J segment 6 bases; nucleotides outside the gene matches: 1. The V gene's germline CDR1 is MRHNA and CDR2 SNTAGT. This CDR3 region has 13 residues. CDR3 in amino acids: CASSDRQGAEAFF. In DNA, the CDR3 is TGTGCCAGCAGTGACCGACAGGGGGCTGAAGCTTTCTTT.

The chain has TRBV5-1 and TRBJ2-1; no reliable D call. The CDR3 runs 14 residues. Trimming stripped 7 bases from V and 4 bases from J, with 15 bases between. Germline V lookup: CDR1 SGHRS, CDR2 YFSETQ. CDR3 sequence (DNA): TGCGCCAGCTCCTCTGGAGAAGAATACAATGAGCAGTTCTTC. Its protein product is CASSSGEEYNEQFF.

This chain joins TRBV15 and TRBJ2-1; unclear D gene. The germline V gene encodes CDR1 LNHNV and CDR2 YYDKDF (reference sequence). V was trimmed by 1 base and J by 0 bases, leaving 7 bases between them. The CDR3 is 15 residues long. In DNA, the CDR3 is TGTGCCACCAGCAGAGGACATAGCTCCTACAATGAGCAGTTCTTC. As protein: CATSRGHSSYNEQFF.

The chain uses TRBV7-3 and TRBJ2-2; the match to TRBD2 covers 7 bases. Germline-derived CDR1 and CDR2 are SGHTA and FQGTGA. The CDR3 has 16 amino acids. V dropped 3 bases and J dropped 2; count of bases not matched to a gene: 6. The CDR3 sequence: CASSLSASGNTGELFF. In nucleotides, the CDR3 is TGTGCCAGCAGCTTGTCGGCTAGCGGCAACACCGGGGAGCTGTTTTTT.

V usage is TRBV6-6 and J usage is TRBJ1-1; tentatively, D is TRBD1 (5 bases). The CDR3 is made up of 13 amino acids. The ends were cut back, 2 bases at V and 3 bases at J, with 7 bases in the middle. From germline, CDR1 is MNHNY and CDR2 SVGAGI (reference sequence). CDR3 DNA sequence: TGTGCCAGCAGTTACGGACAAGACACTGAAGCTTTCTTT. Translation: CASSYGQDTEAFF.

The chain is built from TRBV3-1 (or the pseudogene TRBV3-2) and TRBJ2-1; D may be TRBD2 (6 bases). V was shortened by 0 bases and J by 1 base, with 13 bases between the two germline ends. Germline loops: CDR1 LGHDT, CDR2 YNNKEL (reference sequence). CDR3 size: 17 residues. Here the CDR3 reads CASSQEGTGVSYNEQFF. As DNA, the CDR3 is TGTGCCAGCAGCCAAGAGGGGACGGGAGTGTCCTACAATGAGCAGTTCTTC.

The chain is built from TRBV4-1 and TRBJ2-5; the match to TRBD2 covers 7 bases. There are 17 residues in the CDR3. V lost 4 bases and J lost 1; bases outside the gene matches: 12. The germline gives CDR1 MGHRA, CDR2 YSYEKL. The CDR3 loop reads CASSPRPGGTIQETQYF. CDR3 nucleotide sequence: TGCGCCAGCAGCCCGAGACCGGGGGGTACAATCCAAGAGACCCAGTACTTC.

The CDR3 region has the DNA TGCGCCAGCAGAGCACTGGGGACAGGGGCCTACAATGAGCAGTTCTTC. Its translation is CASRALGTGAYNEQFF. The V gene is TRBV5-1, the J gene TRBJ2-1; 10 positions match TRBD1. V shed 5 bases and J 2 bases; nucleotides not matched to a gene: 7. Per germline, CDR1 SGHRS and CDR2 YFSETQ. The CDR3 runs 16 residues.

This clone was counted a single time. The J gene is TRBJ2-7, the V gene TRBV6-5; 9 positions match TRBD2. Trimming took 9 bases from V and 1 from J; bases not matched to a gene: 10. The CDR3 covers 15 residues. Germline assignment: CDR1 MNHEY and CDR2 SVGAGI. CDR3 in DNA: TGTGCCAGTAGGGGACTAGCCTCTTCGTCCTACGAGCAGTACTTC. The encoded protein is CASRGLASSSYEQYF.

DNA of the CDR3: TGTGCCAGCAGCTTACGGATCGGGTACAATGAGCAGTTCTTC. Its protein product is CASSLRIGYNEQFF. This chain uses TRBV7-2 with TRBJ2-1, with no clear D. V lost 2 bases and J 4 bases, leaving 9 bases between the germline ends. This CDR3 contains 14 residues. Germline V gene lookup returns CDR1 SGHTA and CDR2 FQGNSA.

This chain joins TRBV4-2 and TRBJ1-2, with D perhaps matching TRBD1 (5 bases). The CDR3 runs to 16 residues. The V gene lost 5 bases and the J gene lost 2 bases, with 18 bases spanning the gap. Germline V gene data show CDR1 as LGHNA and CDR2 as YNFKEQ. The CDR3 coding sequence is TGTGCCAGCAGCTCTCGTTCAGGGCAGGGCAACTATGGCTACACCTTC. Its translation: CASSSRSGQGNYGYTF.